This T cell receptor beta chain derives from a study of control samples from healthy donors and cancer patients. Method: immunoSEQ multiplex PCR; TCRdb's copy keeps in-frame clones and lacks some. The sample holds about 120,000 clones, 88% seen once. The V segment lost 4 bases and the J segment 5 bases; nucleotides outside the gene matches: 15. The germline CDR1 and CDR2 sequences are LNHDA and SQIVND (reference sequence). The CDR3 extends over 18 amino acids. The sequence derives from a woman in her 70s in good health. Sample: blood. The chain carries TRBV19 and TRBJ1-2, with 11 positions matching TRBD1. As DNA, the CDR3 is TGTGCCAGTAGTACCCTCCCGGGACAGGGGGACTTTACTTATGGCTACACCTTC. The encoded protein is CASSTLPGQGDFTYGYTF.